The 8 T cell receptor beta chains presented below share a single source sample, sequenced in a study of T-cell reconstitution after alpha-beta-depleted transplantation in children. Preparing the TCRbeta library involved the use of unique molecular identifiers. Using its own MiXCR run on the PCR reads, TCRdb lists one record per CDR3 protein. The repertoire holds under 300,000 distinct CDR3 sequences, with roughly 12% as singletons. The sample consisted of peripheral blood, taken 180 days after TCRalphabeta/CD19-depleted stem cell transplant. The receptors stem from a male patient aged 2 to 10 who had a stem cell transplant for chronic granulomatous disease, so the T cells may come from the graft donor.

This clonotype was recorded at least ten times. The chain links TRBV29-1 to TRBJ1-2; D ambiguous. The CDR3 runs 11 residues. CDR1 is SQVTM and CDR2 is ANQGSEA in the germline V gene. Trimming stripped 5 bases from V and 4 bases from J, with 8 bases between. CDR3: CSVLWFYGYTF. In nucleotides, the CDR3 is TGCAGCGTTCTTTGGTTCTATGGCTACACCTTC.

This clonotype was detected ten times or more. The V gene is TRBV14, the J gene TRBJ2-7; 9 positions match TRBD1. Germline CDR1 and CDR2: SGHDN and FVKESK. The CDR3 loop spans 17 amino acids. V lost 2 bases, J lost 2 bases, and 10 bases stayed unmatched. The chain's CDR3 is CASSQSTGGRRTYEQYF. The DNA for the CDR3 is TGTGCCAGCAGCCAATCGACAGGGGGAAGAAGAACCTACGAGCAGTACTTC.

Comments on this clonotype: A much larger clone differs by one base, so this may be a read error. The gene calls are TRBV5-1 and TRBJ2-5; TRBD2 agrees at 10 bases. This CDR3 spans 13 amino acids. Germline CDR1 reads SGHRS; CDR2 reads YFSETQ. Here the CDR3 DNA reads TGCGCCAGCAACCTAGCGGGGGTTGCGACCCAGTCCTTC. This codes for CASNLAGVATQSF.

There are many counts of this clonotype. The V gene is TRBV6-1, the J gene TRBJ1-2, with D unclear. V shed 5 bases and J shed 10 bases, with 11 bases lying between them. The CDR3 sequence is 11 residues long. In germline, CDR1 is MNHNS, CDR2 SASEGT. CDR3 bases: TGTGCCAGCAGTAGCCGGGCGACCTACACCTTC. Amino acids: CASSSRATYTF.

This clonotype has ten or more counts. This chain's CDR3 is CASSPTRGHNEQFF. CDR3 DNA: TGTGCCAGCAGCCCGACTAGGGGGCACAATGAGCAGTTCTTC. The chain is built from TRBV7-3 and TRBJ2-1; perhaps TRBD1 as D (7 bases). The CDR3 has 14 amino acids. The ends were cut back, 5 bases at V and 5 bases at J, with 13 bases in the middle. Germline V gene sequence: CDR1 SGHTA, CDR2 FQGTGA.

This clonotype was seen many times. The rearrangement uses TRBV28 and TRBJ2-2; D could derive from TRBD1 or TRBD2 (5 bases each). This CDR3 contains 13 residues. Germline V CDR1 and CDR2: MDHEN, SYDVKM. Trimming cost V 11 bases and J 5 bases, with 15 bases left between them. The CDR3 nucleotides are TGTGCCCTTCGCAGGGACGGGACCGGGGAGCTGTTTTTT. It translates to CALRRDGTGELFF. The full variable domain, with the rest looked up from reference TRBV28 and TRBJ2-2, is DVKVTQSSRYLVKRTGEKVFLECVQDMDHENMFWYRQDPGLGLRLIYFSYDVKMKEKGDIPEGYSVSREKKERFSLILESASTNQTSMYLCALRRDGTGELFFGEGSRLTVL.

Comment on this clonotype: This may arise from a read error, as a much more abundant clone is one base away. This rearrangement joins TRBV4-3 to TRBJ1-2; maybe TRBD1 (6 bases). CDR1 and CDR2 (germline): LGHNA, YSLEER. This CDR3 is built from 13 residues. For the CDR3, the DNA is TGCGCCAACAGCCAAGAACAGGGCTATGGCTACACCTTC. It codes for CANSQEQGYGYTF.

This clonotype was detected ten times or more. The germline gene is not matched at one end of the junction; a read error may be the cause. V usage is TRBV12-3 or TRBV12-4 and J usage is TRBJ2-7; D ambiguous. The CDR3 loop spans 11 amino acids. Here the CDR3 DNA reads TGTGCCAGCAGTTTCTCCGACGAGCAGTACTTC. This translates into CASSFSDEQYF.